This record covers a single T cell receptor beta chain. This specimen comes from a study of T cell responses to AZD1222 COVID-19 vaccine. About the study: The analysis combined second doses at about 4 or about 12 weeks.

Here immunoSEQ multiplex PCR was the method, and the copy in TCRdb shows in-frame clones only, minus some. Found here are around 100,000 clones, 75% to 90% of them singletons; the top ten hold 20%. The germline V gene has CDR1 LNHDA and CDR2 SQIVND (reference sequence). The CDR3 is made up of 14 amino acids. V shed 5 bases, J shed 2 bases, and the junction held 5 bases outside the gene matches. The source of this sequence is an adult in good health. Material: peripheral blood, obtained on day 0 of AZD1222 vaccination. This rearrangement joins TRBV19 to TRBJ1-1; 7 bases fit TRBD1. CDR3 protein: CASSLGQKNTEAFF. DNA of the CDR3: TGTGCCAGTAGTCTGGGACAGAAAAACACTGAAGCTTTCTTT. Using reference TRBV19 and TRBJ1-1 for the parts outside the CDR3, the full variable domain is DGGITQSPKYLFRKEGQNVTLSCEQNLNHDAMYWYRQDPGQGLRLIYYSQIVNDFQKGDIAEGYSVSREKKESFPLTVTSAQKNPTAFYLCASSLGQKNTEAFFGQGTRLTVV.